A selection of T cell receptor beta chains follows, all from one sample in a study of shared clonotypes between healthy human individuals. Profiled with immunoSEQ multiplex PCR; TCRdb holds only in-frame clones, not every one. Among roughly 1,000,000 clones listed, about 80% were seen once. The sample consisted of memory CD4+ T cells from PBMCs. These receptors all come from a man aged 18 to 29 in good health. Some clones in this sample may be carry-over from other donors' samples. Both conserved end residues are part of each CDR3. D genes are given only for firm matches. Size is omitted from some rows. Given values are once, few, many or a class for expanded clones.

j_gene,abundance,v_gene,d_gene,CDR3nt,CDR3aa
TRBJ1-1,NA,TRBV5-1,NA,TGCGCCAGCAGCCCGGCCGGGGCCCAAAACACAGCTTTCTTT,CASSPAGAQNTAFF
TRBJ2-3,NA,TRBV5-1,TRBD2,TGCGCCAGCAGCTTGGCGGCTAGCGGGAGGCCAGATACGCAGTATTTT,CASSLAASGRPDTQYF
TRBJ1-5,NA,TRBV6-1,NA,TGTGTCAGCAGTGAAGCGCTTTCGGCGGCCCCATGGCCCCAGCATTTT,CVSSEALSAAPWPQHF
TRBJ1-2,NA,TRBV28,TRBD1,TGTGCCAGTGTGACAGGGGACTATGGCTACACCTTC,CASVTGDYGYTF
TRBJ2-3,NA,TRBV27,NA,TGTGCCAGCAGTTTAGAATCTCCCACCGGGACACCTAATCCGTATTTT,CASSLESPTGTPNPYF
TRBJ2-2,NA,TRBV6-5,NA,TGTGCCAGCAGTTACTGGGGAGCCGGGGAGCTGTTTTTT,CASSYWGAGELFF
TRBJ2-1,NA,TRBV5-6,NA,TGTGCCAGCAGCCGCCAAGGCCAGGCCTACAATGAGCAGTTCTTC,CASSRQGQAYNEQFF
TRBJ1-1,NA,TRBV14,NA,TGTGCCAGCAGCCAAGGTCTTTGGGGGGAAAGATCTGAAGCTTTCTTT,CASSQGLWGERSEAFF
TRBJ2-2,few,TRBV19,TRBD1,TGTGCCAGTAGTCTCCGGGACAGGGGGCACACCGGGGAGCTGTTTTTT,CASSLRDRGHTGELFF
TRBJ1-2,NA,TRBV6-1,NA,TGTGCCAGCAGCGCCGACGGCGGGGCGGGAGGCTACACCTTC,CASSADGGAGGYTF
TRBJ1-1,few,TRBV2,TRBD1,TGTGCCAGCAGGGTACAGGGGGTCGAGACTGAAGCTTTCTTT,CASRVQGVETEAFF
TRBJ1-2,NA,TRBV5-4,TRBD1,TGTGCCAGCAGCTTGGCAGGGGGGTATGGCTACACCTTC,CASSLAGGYGYTF
TRBJ2-7,NA,TRBV5-6,TRBD1,TGTGCCAGCAGCTTACAGGGGACCTACGAGCAGTACTTC,CASSLQGTYEQYF
TRBJ2-2,NA,TRBV30,NA,TGTGCCTGGAGTGTACGCAGGATTAGGGCCGGGGAGCTGTTTTTT,CAWSVRRIRAGELFF
TRBJ2-1,NA,TRBV15,TRBD1,TGTGCCACCAGCAGAGGTACGGGACAGGGGGCCAATGAGCAGTTCTTC,CATSRGTGQGANEQFF
TRBJ2-2,NA,TRBV5-1,NA,TGCGCCAGCAGCTCGCCCTCCTTTGGAGCGAACACCGGGGAGCTGTTTTTT,CASSSPSFGANTGELFF
TRBJ1-4,NA,TRBV30,NA,TGTGCCTGGAGTCGGGGCAGGGAAAGTAATGAAAAACTGTTTTTT,CAWSRGRESNEKLFF
TRBJ1-1,NA,TRBV6-5,NA,TGTGCCAGCAGTTACTTGGGGCCGATGAACACTGAAGCTTTCTTT,CASSYLGPMNTEAFF
TRBJ2-5,NA,TRBV4-3,TRBD2,TGCGCCAGCAGCTTACCCCCTAGCGGGGTACAAGAGACCCAGTACTTC,CASSLPPSGVQETQYF
TRBJ2-7,NA,TRBV5-5,NA,TGTGCCAGCAGCGGGTGGAGGAGCTCCTACGAGCAGTACTTC,CASSGWRSSYEQYF
TRBJ2-5,NA,TRBV6-5,NA,TGTGCCAGCAGTTACACCCGGGTTGGGGAGACCCAGTACTTC,CASSYTRVGETQYF
TRBJ2-2,NA,TRBV9,TRBD2,TGTGCCAGCAGCCCCCGGACTAGCGGGAGCGGGGAGCTGTTTTTT,CASSPRTSGSGELFF
TRBJ2-3,NA,TRBV21-1,NA,TGTGCCAGCAGCAAAGCGCTAGCGGCGGGCACATGCACAGATACGCAGTATTTT,CASSKALAAGTCTDTQYF
TRBJ2-7,NA,TRBV18,NA,TGTGCCAGCTCACCACTTCCTTCGGGGAGCGGATACGAGCAGTACTTC,CASSPLPSGSGYEQYF
TRBJ1-4,NA,TRBV5-1,NA,TGCGCCAGCAGGTTAATTCCCACTAATGAAAAACTGTTTTTT,CASRLIPTNEKLFF
TRBJ2-3,NA,TRBV7-2,TRBD2,TGTGCCAGCAGCTTAGCGGCGGGAGGAACAGATACGCAGTATTTT,CASSLAAGGTDTQYF
TRBJ2-3,once,TRBV5-4,NA,TGTGCCAGCAGCCCCACCGGAACCAGCACAGATACGCAGTATTTT,CASSPTGTSTDTQYF
TRBJ1-5,NA,TRBV7-2,NA,TGTGCCAGCAGCTTAGCGGGGGGGTCCCCCAATCAGCCCCAGCATTTT,CASSLAGGSPNQPQHF
TRBJ2-7,NA,TRBV5-1,TRBD1,TGCGCCAGCAGGAGGGGGACAGGGGCGGGCGAGCAGTACTTC,CASRRGTGAGEQYF
TRBJ2-3,NA,TRBV28,NA,TGTGCCAGTACCTCTAGCACAGATACGCAGTATTTT,CASTSSTDTQYF
TRBJ1-5,NA,TRBV5-5,NA,TGTGCCAGCAGCCCAGGTTCAATCGGGAATCAGCCCCAGCATTTT,CASSPGSIGNQPQHF
TRBJ1-2,once,TRBV12-1,NA,TGTGCCAGCAGCTTTGGGCAGACGAATGGCTACACCTTC,CASSFGQTNGYTF
TRBJ1-1,NA,TRBV2,NA,TGTGCCAGCAGTGAAGCCGGAACAGCTGACACTGAAGCTTTCTTT,CASSEAGTADTEAFF
TRBJ2-1,NA,TRBV5-1,TRBD1,TGCGCCAGCAGCGAAAGGACAGGGGGCGATGAGCAGTTCTTC,CASSERTGGDEQFF
TRBJ2-1,NA,TRBV7-3,TRBD2,TGTGCCAGCAGCCATTTTACTAGCGGCCGCAATGAGCAGTTCTTC,CASSHFTSGRNEQFF
TRBJ1-4,NA,TRBV5-1,TRBD1,TGCGCCAGCAGCTTGACAGGGGGCACATCTAATGAAAAACTGTTTTTT,CASSLTGGTSNEKLFF
TRBJ2-1,NA,TRBV5-4,NA,TGTGCCAGCAGCTACGTACTAGCCCCCGGCAATGAGCAGTTCTTC,CASSYVLAPGNEQFF
TRBJ2-3,few,TRBV19,NA,TGTGCCAGTAGTATGAGGACAGATACGCAGTATTTT,CASSMRTDTQYF
TRBJ2-5,NA,TRBV4-1,TRBD2,TGCGCCAGCAGCCCCGTGACTAGCGGGAGACAAGAGACCCAGTACTTC,CASSPVTSGRQETQYF
TRBJ2-3,NA,TRBV4-1,NA,TGCGCCAGCAGCCAAGATCACTGGTCCGTAGGCACAGATACGCAGTATTTT,CASSQDHWSVGTDTQYF